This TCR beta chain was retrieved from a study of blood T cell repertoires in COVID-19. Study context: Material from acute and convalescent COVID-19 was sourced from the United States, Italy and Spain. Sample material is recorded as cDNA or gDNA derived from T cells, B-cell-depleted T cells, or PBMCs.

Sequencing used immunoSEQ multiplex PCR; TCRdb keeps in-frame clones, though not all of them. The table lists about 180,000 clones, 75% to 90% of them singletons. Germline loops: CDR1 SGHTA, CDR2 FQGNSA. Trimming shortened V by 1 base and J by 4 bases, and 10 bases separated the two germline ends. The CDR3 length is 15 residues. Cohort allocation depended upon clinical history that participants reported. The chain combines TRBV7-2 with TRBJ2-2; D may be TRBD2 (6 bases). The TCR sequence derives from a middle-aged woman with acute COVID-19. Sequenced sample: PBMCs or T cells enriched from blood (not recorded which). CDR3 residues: CASSLGLARTGELFF. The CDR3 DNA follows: TGTGCCAGCAGCTTAGGGCTAGCGCGCACCGGGGAGCTGTTTTTT.